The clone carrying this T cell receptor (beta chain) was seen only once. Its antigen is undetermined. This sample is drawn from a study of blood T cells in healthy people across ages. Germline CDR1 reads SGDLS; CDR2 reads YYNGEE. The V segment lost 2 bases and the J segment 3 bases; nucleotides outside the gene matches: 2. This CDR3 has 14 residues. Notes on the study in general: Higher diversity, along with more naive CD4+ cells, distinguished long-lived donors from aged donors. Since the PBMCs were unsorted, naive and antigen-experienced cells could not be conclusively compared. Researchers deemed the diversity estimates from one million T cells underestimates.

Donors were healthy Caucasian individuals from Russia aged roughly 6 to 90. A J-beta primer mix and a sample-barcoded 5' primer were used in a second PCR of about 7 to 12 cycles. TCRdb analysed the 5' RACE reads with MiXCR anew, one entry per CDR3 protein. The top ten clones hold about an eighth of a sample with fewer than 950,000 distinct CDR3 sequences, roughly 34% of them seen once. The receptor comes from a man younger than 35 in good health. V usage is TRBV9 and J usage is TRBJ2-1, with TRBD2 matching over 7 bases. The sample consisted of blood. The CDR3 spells CASSVSGDYNEQFF. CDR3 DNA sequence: TGTGCCAGCAGCGTGAGCGGGGACTACAATGAGCAGTTCTTC.